Presented here are 30 T cell receptor beta chains from one specimen sequenced in a study of T-cell reconstitution after alpha-beta-depleted transplantation in children. Library preparation (for TCRbeta) was performed with unique molecular identifiers. TCRdb reprocessed the PCR reads with MiXCR, giving one entry per CDR3 protein. The profile shows about 600,000 distinct CDR3 sequences, roughly 13% of them singletons. The material was PBMCs, mostly from graft donor cells, obtained 360 days after TCRalphabeta/CD19-depleted stem cell transplant. The receptors come from a male patient younger than 18 who had a stem cell transplant for acute myeloid leukemia, so the T cells may come from the graft donor.

The chain employs TRBV3-1 and TRBJ2-1; D is uncertain. V was shortened by 4 bases and J by 0 bases, with 16 bases between the two germline ends. Germline CDR1 is LGHDT and CDR2 is YNNKEL (reference sequence). The CDR3 sequence is 17 residues long. The CDR3 region is CASSLRTALSSYNEQFF. As DNA, the CDR3 is TGTGCCAGCAGCCTAAGAACAGCCCTGAGCTCCTACAATGAGCAGTTCTTC.

Points on this clonotype: Mismatch with germline at one junction end may stem from a read error. The chain has TRBV28 and TRBJ1-1; D gene unclear. CDR3 length: 12 amino acids. CDR1 and CDR2 from the germline V gene are MDHEN and SYDVKM. For the CDR3, the DNA is TGTGCCAGCAGGTTATTGAACACTGAAGCTTTCTTT. Residues: CASRLLNTEAFF.

The genes are TRBV5-1 and TRBJ2-5; D gene ambiguous. The CDR3 has 14 residues. Trimming shortened V by 4 bases and J by 9 bases, and 19 bases separated the two germline ends. Germline V lookup: CDR1 SGHRS, CDR2 YFSETQ. CDR3 in amino acids: CASSPIGRTVAQYF. CDR3 nucleotide sequence: TGCGCCAGCAGCCCTATAGGCAGGACGGTGGCCCAGTACTTC.

This clonotype was found once. V is TRBV20-1 and J is TRBJ2-7; 8 bases align to TRBD1. V shed 2 bases, J shed 2 bases, and the junction held 5 bases outside the gene matches. The CDR3 totals 14 residues. Germline CDR1 reads DFQATT; CDR2 reads SNEGSKA (reference sequence). This CDR3 reads CSARPGTGPYEQYF. The CDR3 region has the DNA TGCAGTGCTAGACCCGGGACAGGACCCTACGAGCAGTACTTC.

This clonotype appeared a few times. The rearrangement uses TRBV27 and TRBJ2-1; TRBD2 matches 14 bases. From germline, CDR1 is MNHEY and CDR2 SMNVEV (reference sequence). Unmatched junction bases numbered 4, after V lost 3 bases and J lost 6 bases. The CDR3 covers 16 residues. Here the CDR3 reads CASSFPGTSGSNEQFF. The CDR3, as DNA: TGTGCCAGCAGTTTTCCTGGGACTAGCGGGAGCAATGAGCAGTTCTTC.

This clonotype was seen only a few times. The chain couples TRBV11-2 to TRBJ2-5; D may be TRBD1 (6 bases). In germline, CDR1 is SGHAT, CDR2 FQNNGV. This CDR3 contains 16 residues. The V end lost 0 bases, the J end lost 5 bases, and 16 bases lay between the germline ends. For the CDR3, the DNA is TGTGCCAGCAGCTTAGATCCGGGCAGGGGAACGGAGACCCAGTACTTC. Protein product: CASSLDPGRGTETQYF.

The chain uses TRBV20-1 and TRBJ2-7; D may match TRBD1 or TRBD2 (5 bases each). V was cut by 3 bases and J by 0 bases, with 15 bases left in between. Germline lookup yields CDR1 DFQATT and CDR2 SNEGSKA (reference sequence). The CDR3 consists of 15 residues. CDR3 region: CSARSVGPSSYEQYF. CDR3 nucleotide sequence: TGCAGTGCTAGGTCGGTGGGACCAAGCTCCTACGAGCAGTACTTC.

This clonotype has just a few counts. V is TRBV11-2 and J is TRBJ2-2; 7 nucleotides align to TRBD2. Unmatched junction bases numbered 12, after V lost 5 bases and J lost 0 bases. The CDR3 is 18 amino acids. Germline values: CDR1 SGHAT, CDR2 FQNNGV. The DNA of the CDR3 is TGTGCCAGCAGCCTCGCCGTAGTGGGAGGGCCGAACACCGGGGAGCTGTTTTTT. It translates to CASSLAVVGGPNTGELFF.

This clonotype was recorded a few times. The V and J genes are TRBV6-2 or TRBV6-3 and TRBJ2-3; 10 nucleotides match TRBD2. The CDR3 runs 15 residues. The germline gives CDR1 MNHEY, CDR2 SVGEGT. The V and J ends lost 6 bases and 4 bases, in that order; junction bases with no gene match: 7. DNA for the CDR3: TGTGCCAGCAGATCTAGCGGGAGCCCGGCAGATACGCAGTATTTT. As protein: CASRSSGSPADTQYF.

This clonotype occurred a few times. The CDR3 nucleotides are TGTGCCAGCAGCTCTATCAGCGGGAGAGTGAGAGATACGCAGTATTTT. It translates to CASSSISGRVRDTQYF. V and J are TRBV7-2 and TRBJ2-3; 8 bases align to TRBD2. The CDR3 covers 16 residues. Germline values: CDR1 SGHTA, CDR2 FQGNSA. Trimming took 4 bases from V and 5 from J; bases not matched to a gene: 11.

This clonotype was counted a few times. The conserved phenylalanine or tryptophan is not found at the CDR3 terminus, so this likely reflects a read error. This chain joins TRBV12-3 or TRBV12-4 and TRBJ2-7, with D tentatively TRBD2 (5 bases). The CDR3 contains 13 residues. V lost 6 bases, J lost 2 bases, and 11 bases lay in between. CDR3 in DNA: TGTGCCAGCAGCCGGCCGGGGACCTACGAGCAGTACCTC. It translates to CASSRPGTYEQYL.

This clonotype occurred many times. The chain has TRBV29-1 and TRBJ2-1; TRBD2 agrees at 10 bases. CDR1 is SQVTM, CDR2 ANQGSEA, per germline. The CDR3 is 12 amino acids. This chain's CDR3 is CRVAGGSNEQFF. CDR3 coding DNA: TGCAGAGTAGCGGGAGGATCCAATGAGCAGTTCTTC.

Many counts were recorded for this clonotype. The chain combines TRBV20-1 with TRBJ2-2; 9 nucleotides match TRBD2. Germline CDR1 is DFQATT and CDR2 is SNEGSKA (reference sequence). The CDR3 runs 16 residues. With 6 bases clipped from V and 6 bases from J, the junction kept 14 bases outside the gene matches. The CDR3 sequence: CSAPDATSGLAGELFF. Written as DNA, the CDR3 is TGCAGTGCCCCAGATGCGACTAGCGGCTTGGCCGGGGAGCTGTTTTTT.

This clonotype was picked up a small number of times. V gene TRBV4-3 combines with J gene TRBJ2-1; TRBD2 is a possible D gene (6 bases). Per the germline V gene, CDR1 is LGHNA and CDR2 is YSLEER. Trimming left V 0 bases short and J 0 bases short, with 15 bases between. The CDR3 length is 18 residues. CDR3 nucleotide sequence: TGCGCCAGCAGCCAAGATAAGTCGGAGGGATTCTCCTACAATGAGCAGTTCTTC. Protein product: CASSQDKSEGFSYNEQFF.

The chain is built from TRBV20-1 and TRBJ2-5; 8 bases fit TRBD2. This CDR3 region has 15 residues. Unmatched junction bases numbered 8, after V lost 5 bases and J lost 0 bases. Germline lookup yields CDR1 DFQATT and CDR2 SNEGSKA (reference sequence). The chain's CDR3 is CSAQSSGPYQETQYF. Written as DNA, the CDR3 is TGCAGTGCTCAGTCTAGCGGGCCCTACCAAGAGACCCAGTACTTC.

This clonotype was observed at least ten times. This chain joins TRBV6-9 and TRBJ2-3; 14 nucleotides agree with TRBD2. This CDR3 contains 19 residues. With V trimmed by 6 bases and J by 2 bases, 13 bases remained unmatched. Germline loops: CDR1 MNHGY, CDR2 SVAAGI. For the CDR3, the DNA is TGTGCCAGCAGAAGACCCGGGACTAGCGGGAGTCCCCACACAGATACGCAGTATTTT. Translation gives CASRRPGTSGSPHTDTQYF.

This clonotype showed up just a few times. A single base separates this from a much larger clone, so it may be a read error. This chain connects TRBV29-1 to TRBJ2-7, with D unclear. Trimming removed 7 bases from V and 6 bases from J, with 16 bases in between. Germline CDR1 and CDR2: SQVTM and ANQGSEA. This CDR3 spans 12 amino acids. CDR3 region: CSASNLRSEQYF. CDR3 in DNA: TGCAGCGCCTCGAACCTTCGGAGCGAGCAGTACTTC.

This clonotype has a count of ten or more. V and J are TRBV5-1 and TRBJ2-3, with unresolved D. Trimming took 5 bases from V and 0 from J, leaving 10 bases between them. CDR1 and CDR2 from the germline V gene are SGHRS and YFSETQ. The CDR3 contains 14 residues. This CDR3 reads CASSDRASTDTQYF. In DNA, the CDR3 is TGCGCCAGCAGTGATCGGGCCAGCACAGATACGCAGTATTTT.

This clonotype was picked up a small number of times. The V gene is TRBV29-1, the J gene TRBJ2-7; TRBD2 matches 8 bases. CDR1 is SQVTM and CDR2 is ANQGSEA in the germline V gene. There are 12 residues in the CDR3. Trimming at V came to 2 bases and at J to 9 bases, leaving 6 bases not matched to a gene. The CDR3, as DNA: TGCAGCGTTGAACCCTCGGGGGGGTCGCAGTACTTC. Its translation is CSVEPSGGSQYF.

The table lists this clonotype with many counts. The V gene is TRBV28, the J gene TRBJ2-2; no reliable D call. CDR1 MDHEN and CDR2 SYDVKM come from the germline V gene. Trimming removed 6 bases at V and 4 bases at J, with 3 bases between. CDR3 size: 11 residues. CDR3 amino acids: CASSPTGELFF. The CDR3 coding sequence is TGTGCCAGCAGCCCCACCGGGGAGCTGTTTTTT.

This clonotype was found a few times. The chain uses TRBV7-2 and TRBJ2-7, with TRBD2 identical over 7 bases. CDR3 length equals 15 residues. Germline CDR1 SGHTA, CDR2 FQGNSA. The ends lost 3 bases at V and 4 bases at J; junction bases unmatched: 9. The CDR3 sequence: CASSLLSTSEYEQYF. The CDR3 coding sequence is TGTGCCAGCAGCTTGCTATCTACTAGCGAGTACGAGCAGTACTTC.

Many counts were recorded for this clonotype. The chain carries TRBV4-3 and TRBJ2-3; possibly TRBD1 for D (6 bases). The CDR3 has 16 amino acids. Trimming removed 0 bases from V and 4 bases from J, with 14 bases in between. Per the germline V gene, CDR1 is LGHNA and CDR2 is YSLEER. CDR3: CASSQDSIGGSDTQYF. CDR3 bases: TGCGCCAGCAGCCAAGATTCTATAGGGGGATCAGATACGCAGTATTTT.

This clonotype showed up just a few times. The chain is built from TRBV6-5 and TRBJ2-7, with D possibly called TRBD1 or TRBD2 (5 bases each). Per germline, CDR1 MNHEY and CDR2 SVGAGI. The CDR3 is 18 residues long. Trimming cost V 5 bases and J 3 bases, with 26 bases left between them. CDR3 DNA sequence: TGTGCCAGCAGTCCTTCCGGGACCGCCATCCTCCCGTACTACGAGCAGTACTTC. Amino acids: CASSPSGTAILPYYEQYF.

The rearrangement joins TRBV6-2 or TRBV6-3 to TRBJ2-7; D gene uncertain. Germline V gene lookup returns CDR1 MNHEY and CDR2 SVGEGT. V dropped 6 bases and J dropped 3 bases, with 18 bases sitting between them. The CDR3 has 15 residues. The CDR3 coding sequence is TGTGCCAGCAGCTCCGGACCGTTCGCATACTACGAGCAGTACTTC. Its protein product is CASSSGPFAYYEQYF.

This clonotype appeared many times. The chain is built from TRBV20-1 and TRBJ2-7, with D perhaps TRBD2 (6 bases). V was pared by 5 bases and J by 6 bases, with 20 bases between. The CDR3 contains 14 residues. The germline V gene has CDR1 DFQATT and CDR2 SNEGSKA (reference sequence). The CDR3 is CSAAGTGSLGEQYF. DNA of the CDR3: TGCAGTGCTGCCGGGACTGGTTCCCTGGGCGAGCAGTACTTC.

The rearrangement joins TRBV20-1 to TRBJ2-7, with a tentative D call TRBD2 (6 bases). From germline, CDR1 is DFQATT and CDR2 SNEGSKA (reference sequence). V was shortened by 7 bases and J by 6 bases, with 16 bases between the two germline ends. The CDR3 has 12 residues. The CDR3 region is CSVPGSILEQYF. Here the CDR3 DNA reads TGCAGTGTCCCCGGGAGTATCCTCGAGCAGTACTTC.

This clonotype came up a few times. The V and J genes are TRBV6-2 or TRBV6-3 and TRBJ1-5; 9 bases are a match to TRBD1. The trim removed 0 bases at V and 3 bases at J, leaving 6 bases unmatched. Per the germline V gene, CDR1 is MNHEY and CDR2 is SVGEGT. The CDR3 covers 17 residues. This chain's CDR3 is CASSYSPGQGDNQPQHF. The CDR3 DNA follows: TGTGCCAGCAGTTACTCCCCGGGACAGGGAGACAATCAGCCCCAGCATTTT.

This clonotype has ten or more counts. The chain combines TRBV30 with TRBJ2-5, with D unresolved. V lost 8 bases to trimming and J lost 1 base, with 8 bases between them. The length of the CDR3 is 11 residues. Germline assignment: CDR1 GTSNPN and CDR2 SVGIG (reference sequence). CDR3 DNA sequence: TGTGCCCTCACATCCCAAGAGACCCAGTACTTC. Protein: CALTSQETQYF.

Here the CDR3 reads CASSLVTGGFWETQYF. Here the CDR3 DNA reads TGTGCCAGCAGCTTAGTCACAGGGGGCTTTTGGGAGACCCAGTACTTC. The rearrangement joins TRBV11-2 to TRBJ2-5, with 9 bases aligning to TRBD1. The V gene's germline CDR1 is SGHAT and CDR2 FQNNGV. V trimming: 1 base; J trimming: 5 bases; junction bases outside the gene matches: 8. CDR3 length equals 16 residues. Supplemented by reference TRBV11-2 and TRBJ2-5, the full variable domain reads EAGVAQSPRYKIIEKRQSVAFWCNPISGHATLYWYQQILGQGPKLLIQFQNNGVVDDSQLPKDRFSAERLKGVDSTLKIQPAKLEDSAVYLCASSLVTGGFWETQYFGPGTRLLVL.

This clonotype was seen repeatedly, ten times or more. The rearrangement links TRBV9 to TRBJ2-1, with D uncertain. Germline values: CDR1 SGDLS, CDR2 YYNGEE. The CDR3 spans 14 residues. V lost 1 base to trimming and J lost 5 bases, with 10 bases between them. The CDR3 bases are TGTGCCAGCAGCGTACTATTGTGGAACAATGAGCAGTTCTTC. Translating it yields CASSVLLWNNEQFF.